A selection of T cell receptor beta chains follows, all from one sample in a study of blood T cells in healthy people across ages. One entry per CDR3 protein results from TCRdb running MiXCR on the 5' RACE reads. Of fewer than 900,000 distinct CDR3 sequences in the sample, roughly 35% were seen once. The sample comprised blood. These receptor sequences come from a man aged 18-30 years in good health. Each CDR3 is given without its conserved first and last residue. D genes are given only for firm matches.

d_call j_call v_call cdr3_aa
- TRBJ1-6 TRBV7-6 ASSLLSGNSPLH
- TRBJ2-7 TRBV7-2 ASAPRAGTYYEQY
- TRBJ2-3 TRBV4-2 ASSPNSELGTDTQY
TRBD2 - TRBV4-3 ASSQGKGLADNEQY
- TRBJ1-1 TRBV6-2/TRBV6-3 ASSVSGEAF
- TRBJ2-3 TRBV12-3/TRBV12-4 ASSPLTGLEQY
TRBD2 TRBJ2-2 TRBV5-5 ASIPSGDTGELF
- TRBJ1-5 TRBV20-1 SARVAGGRSNQPQH
- TRBJ1-4 TRBV20-1 SARQGLGEKLF
- TRBJ1-2 TRBV7-2 ASSPPRGGYT
- TRBJ2-5 TRBV29-1 SVPRREEETQY
TRBD2 TRBJ2-1 TRBV12-3/TRBV12-4 ATLLAGVRNEQF
TRBD1 TRBJ2-4 TRBV20-1 SARTGARATKNIQY
- TRBJ2-3 TRBV12-3/TRBV12-4 ASTGDGADTQY
- TRBJ2-1 TRBV4-3 ASSQEGAQGTYNEQF
TRBD1 TRBJ1-5 TRBV7-2 ASREGGGNQPQH
TRBD1 TRBJ2-7 TRBV20-1 SARRQGDHYEQC